These 9 T cell receptor beta chains originate from one sample sequenced in a study of control samples from healthy donors and cancer patients. TCRdb's table, derived via immunoSEQ multiplex PCR, lists solely in-frame clones and lacks some. In the table there are roughly 150,000 clones, around 90% of which are singletons. Sequenced: blood. The receptors shown here come from a woman younger than 45 in good health.

V and J are TRBV7-9 and TRBJ1-1; a weak D match, TRBD1 (5 bases). Deletions cut 3 bases from V and 4 bases from J, with 12 bases between. CDR1 is SEHNR, CDR2 FQNEAQ, per germline (reference sequence). The CDR3 extends over 14 amino acids. The chain's CDR3 is CASSFQGRGTEAFF. The CDR3 nucleotides are TGTGCCAGCAGCTTTCAGGGTAGGGGCACTGAAGCTTTCTTT.

This clone was detected a few times. J is TRBJ2-7 and V is TRBV5-4; D is uncertain. The germline V and J ends were trimmed by 0 bases and 5 bases, with 9 bases remaining between them. The CDR3 contains 13 residues. CDR1 SGHNT and CDR2 YYREEE come from the germline V gene (reference sequence). The DNA for the CDR3 is TGTGCCAGCAGCTTGGAGACTTCCCACGAGCAGTACTTC. It encodes CASSLETSHEQYF.

The V call is TRBV2, the J call TRBJ2-7, with 8 bases lining up with TRBD2. The V segment lost 9 bases and the J segment 5 bases; nucleotides outside the gene matches: 6. CDR1 SNHLY and CDR2 FYNNEI come from the germline V gene. This CDR3 region has 12 residues. This CDR3 reads CASSLGLDEQYF. CDR3 DNA sequence: TGTGCCAGTTCGTTGGGACTAGACGAGCAGTACTTC.

This sequence joins TRBV3-1 (or the pseudogene TRBV3-2) and TRBJ1-4; the match to TRBD1 covers 11 bases. The germline gives CDR1 LGHDT, CDR2 YNNKEL (reference sequence). The V gene end was trimmed by 3 bases and the J gene end by 7 bases; junction bases not matched to a gene: 4. This CDR3 contains 15 residues. The chain's CDR3 is CASSQGTGGGEKLFF. The CDR3 DNA follows: TGTGCCAGCAGCCAGGGGACAGGGGGGGGTGAAAAACTGTTTTTT.

This chain links TRBV7-9 with TRBJ2-7, with a weak D call TRBD2 (5 bases). Deletions cut 3 bases from V and 0 bases from J, with 15 bases between. Germline V gene data show CDR1 as SEHNR and CDR2 as FQNEAQ (reference sequence). The CDR3 is made up of 16 amino acids. The DNA for the CDR3 is TGTGCCAGCAGCTTGGAGCTAGCAACCCTCTCCTACGAGCAGTACTTC. Its translation is CASSLELATLSYEQYF.

The chain employs TRBV27 and TRBJ2-1, with 11 bases lining up with TRBD1. The germline V gene encodes CDR1 MNHEY and CDR2 SMNVEV (reference sequence). V shed 4 bases, J shed 4 bases, and the junction held 3 bases outside the gene matches. The CDR3 is made up of 15 amino acids. The CDR3 region has the DNA TGTGCCAGCAGTTCCGGGACAGGGGGATACAATGAGCAGTTCTTC. It is translated as CASSSGTGGYNEQFF.

The chain links TRBV28 to TRBJ2-5; D gene ambiguous. V was trimmed by 3 bases and J by 9 bases, leaving 17 bases between them. CDR3 length equals 14 residues. Germline V gene data show CDR1 as MDHEN and CDR2 as SYDVKM. CDR3 nucleotide sequence: TGTGCCAGCAGTTTTGAGGCAGCGCGGTCGGCCCAGTACTTC. It is translated as CASSFEAARSAQYF.

As for this clone: Within the sample, other DNA sequences also encode this same CDR3. This chain joins TRBV28 and TRBJ1-3; D perhaps matches TRBD1 (5 bases). V gave up 8 bases and J gave up 0 bases, with 23 bases separating them. Germline CDR1 MDHEN, CDR2 SYDVKM. The CDR3 consists of 18 residues. CDR3 DNA: TGTGCCAGCGGGTCCTTGGGACGAGGAAATCCCTCTGGAAACACCATATATTTT. Translation gives CASGSLGRGNPSGNTIYF.

V gene TRBV18 combines with J gene TRBJ1-2; D is possibly TRBD1 (6 bases). The V and J ends lost 2 bases and 4 bases respectively, with 8 bases between them. The V gene's germline CDR1 is KGHSH and CDR2 LQKENI. This CDR3 comprises 13 residues. The CDR3 is CASSPWDTYGYTF. CDR3 sequence (DNA): TGTGCCAGCTCACCATGGGACACCTATGGCTACACCTTC.